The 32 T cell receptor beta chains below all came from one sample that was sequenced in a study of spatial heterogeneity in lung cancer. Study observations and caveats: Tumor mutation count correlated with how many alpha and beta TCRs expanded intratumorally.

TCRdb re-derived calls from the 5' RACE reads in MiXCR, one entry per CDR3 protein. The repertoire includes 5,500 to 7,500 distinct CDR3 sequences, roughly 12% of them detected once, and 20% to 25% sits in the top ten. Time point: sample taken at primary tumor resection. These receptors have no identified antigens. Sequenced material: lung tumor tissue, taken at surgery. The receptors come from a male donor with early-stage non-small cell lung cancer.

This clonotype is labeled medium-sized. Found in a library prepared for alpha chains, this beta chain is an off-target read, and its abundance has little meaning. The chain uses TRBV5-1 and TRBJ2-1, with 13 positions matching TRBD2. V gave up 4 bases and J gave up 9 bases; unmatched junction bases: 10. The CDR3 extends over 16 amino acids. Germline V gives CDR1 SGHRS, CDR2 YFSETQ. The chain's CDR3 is CASSTGLAGVGIEQFF. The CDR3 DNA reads TGCGCCAGCAGCACCGGACTAGCGGGAGTGGGTATTGAGCAGTTCTTC.

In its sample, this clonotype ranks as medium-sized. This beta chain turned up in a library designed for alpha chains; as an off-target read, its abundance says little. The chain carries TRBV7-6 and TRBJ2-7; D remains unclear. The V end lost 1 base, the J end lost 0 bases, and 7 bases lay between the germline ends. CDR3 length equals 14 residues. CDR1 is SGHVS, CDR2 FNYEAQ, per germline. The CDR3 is CASSLEVLSYEQYF. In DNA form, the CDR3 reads TGTGCCAGCAGCTTAGAAGTACTCTCCTACGAGCAGTACTTC.

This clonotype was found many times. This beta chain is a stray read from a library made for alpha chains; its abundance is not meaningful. CDR3 region: CSVEALAGGTDTQYF. The DNA of the CDR3 is TGCAGCGTTGAAGCTCTAGCGGGAGGCACAGATACGCAGTATTTT. The chain uses TRBV29-1 and TRBJ2-3, with 10 bases matching TRBD2. Germline-derived CDR1 and CDR2 are SQVTM and ANQGSEA. After removal of 1 base from V and 1 base from J, the junction contained 2 bases not matched to a gene. CDR3 length equals 15 residues.

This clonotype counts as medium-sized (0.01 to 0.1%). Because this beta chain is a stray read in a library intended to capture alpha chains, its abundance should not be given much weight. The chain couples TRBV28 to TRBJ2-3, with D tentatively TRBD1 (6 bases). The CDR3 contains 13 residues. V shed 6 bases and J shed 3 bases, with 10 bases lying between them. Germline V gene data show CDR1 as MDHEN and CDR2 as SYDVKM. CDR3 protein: CASRLQGTDTQYF. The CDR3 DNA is TGTGCCAGCAGGTTACAGGGAACAGATACGCAGTATTTT. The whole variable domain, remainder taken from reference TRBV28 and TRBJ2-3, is DVKVTQSSRYLVKRTGEKVFLECVQDMDHENMFWYRQDPGLGLRLIYFSYDVKMKEKGDIPEGYSVSREKKERFSLILESASTNQTSMYLCASRLQGTDTQYFGPGTRLTVL.

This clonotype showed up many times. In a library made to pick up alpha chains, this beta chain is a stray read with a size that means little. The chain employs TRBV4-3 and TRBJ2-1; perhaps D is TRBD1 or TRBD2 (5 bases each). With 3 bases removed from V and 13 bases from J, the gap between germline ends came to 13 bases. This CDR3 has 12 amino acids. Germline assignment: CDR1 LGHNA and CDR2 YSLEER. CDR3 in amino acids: CASSQAGAPQFF. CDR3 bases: TGCGCCAGCAGCCAGGCCGGGGCCCCACAGTTCTTC.

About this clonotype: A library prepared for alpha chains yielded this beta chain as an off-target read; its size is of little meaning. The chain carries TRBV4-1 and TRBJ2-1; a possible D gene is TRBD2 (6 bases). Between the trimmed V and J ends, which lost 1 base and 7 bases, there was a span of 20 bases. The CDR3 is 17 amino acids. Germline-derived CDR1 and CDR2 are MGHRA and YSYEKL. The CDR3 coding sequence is TGCGCCAGCAGCCAAGTCCACCCCTTGGCTAGCGCTAATGAGCAGTTCTTC. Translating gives CASSQVHPLASANEQFF.

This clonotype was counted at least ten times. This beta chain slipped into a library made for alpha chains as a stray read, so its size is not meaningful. In DNA, the CDR3 is TGCGCCAGCAGCCACCTGGGGGCAGATACGCAGTATTTT. Translated, it gives CASSHLGADTQYF. J is TRBJ2-3 and V is TRBV4-1, with D perhaps matching TRBD1 or TRBD2 (5 bases each). The CDR3 runs to 13 residues. Trimming pared 3 bases from V and 4 bases from J, leaving 8 bases between. Germline CDR1 reads MGHRA; CDR2 reads YSYEKL.

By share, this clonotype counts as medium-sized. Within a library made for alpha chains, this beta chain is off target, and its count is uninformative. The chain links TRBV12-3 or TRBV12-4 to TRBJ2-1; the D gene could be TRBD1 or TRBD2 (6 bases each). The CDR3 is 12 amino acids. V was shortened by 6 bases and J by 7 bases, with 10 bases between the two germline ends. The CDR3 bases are TGTGCCAGCAGCCTAGGGGGGAATGAGCAGTTCTTC. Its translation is CASSLGGNEQFF.

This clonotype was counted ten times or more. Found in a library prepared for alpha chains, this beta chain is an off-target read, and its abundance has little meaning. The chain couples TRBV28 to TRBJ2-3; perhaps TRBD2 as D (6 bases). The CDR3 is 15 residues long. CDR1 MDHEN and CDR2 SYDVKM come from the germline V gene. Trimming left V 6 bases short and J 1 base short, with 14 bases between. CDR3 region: CASRPSGSRTDTQYF. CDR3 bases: TGTGCCAGCAGGCCGAGCGGGTCCCGCACAGATACGCAGTATTTT. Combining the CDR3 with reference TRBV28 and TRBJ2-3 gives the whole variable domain DVKVTQSSRYLVKRTGEKVFLECVQDMDHENMFWYRQDPGLGLRLIYFSYDVKMKEKGDIPEGYSVSREKKERFSLILESASTNQTSMYLCASRPSGSRTDTQYFGPGTRLTVL.

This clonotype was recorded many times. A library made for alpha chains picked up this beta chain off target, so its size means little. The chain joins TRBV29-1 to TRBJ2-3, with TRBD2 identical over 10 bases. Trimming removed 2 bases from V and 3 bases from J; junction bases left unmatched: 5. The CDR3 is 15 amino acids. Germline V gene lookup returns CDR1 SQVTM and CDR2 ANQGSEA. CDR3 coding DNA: TGCAGCGTTGAACTAGCGGGAGTGAGGACAGATACGCAGTATTTT. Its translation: CSVELAGVRTDTQYF.

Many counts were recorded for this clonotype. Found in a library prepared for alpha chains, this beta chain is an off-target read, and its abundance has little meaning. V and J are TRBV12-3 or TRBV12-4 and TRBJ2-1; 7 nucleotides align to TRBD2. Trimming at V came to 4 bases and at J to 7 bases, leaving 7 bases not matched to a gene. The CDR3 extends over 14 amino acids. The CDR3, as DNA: TGTGCCAGCAGTTCCTCTAGCGGTGGAAATGAGCAGTTCTTC. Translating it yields CASSSSSGGNEQFF.

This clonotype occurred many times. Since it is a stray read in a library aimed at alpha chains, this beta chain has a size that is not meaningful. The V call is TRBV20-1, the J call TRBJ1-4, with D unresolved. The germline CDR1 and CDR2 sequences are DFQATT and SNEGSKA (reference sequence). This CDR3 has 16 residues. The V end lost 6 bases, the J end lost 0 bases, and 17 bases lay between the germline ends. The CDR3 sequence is CSAAPLTDTTNEKLFF. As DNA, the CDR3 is TGCAGTGCCGCCCCCTTGACGGATACAACTAATGAAAAACTGTTTTTT.

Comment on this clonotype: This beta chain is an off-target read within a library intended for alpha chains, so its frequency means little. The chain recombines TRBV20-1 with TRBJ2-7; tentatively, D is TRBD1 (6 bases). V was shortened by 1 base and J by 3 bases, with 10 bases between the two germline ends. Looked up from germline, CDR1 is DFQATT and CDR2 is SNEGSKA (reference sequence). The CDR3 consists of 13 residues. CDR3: CSARAGAFYEQYF. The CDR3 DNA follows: TGCAGTGCTAGAGCAGGGGCCTTCTACGAGCAGTACTTC.

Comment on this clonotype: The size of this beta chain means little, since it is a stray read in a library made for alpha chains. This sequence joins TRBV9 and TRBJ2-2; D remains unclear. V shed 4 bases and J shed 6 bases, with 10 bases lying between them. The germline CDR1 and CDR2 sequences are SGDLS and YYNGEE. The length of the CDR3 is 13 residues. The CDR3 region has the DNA TGTGCCAGCAGCTTGGATGGAGCCGGGGAGCTGTTTTTT. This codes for CASSLDGAGELFF.

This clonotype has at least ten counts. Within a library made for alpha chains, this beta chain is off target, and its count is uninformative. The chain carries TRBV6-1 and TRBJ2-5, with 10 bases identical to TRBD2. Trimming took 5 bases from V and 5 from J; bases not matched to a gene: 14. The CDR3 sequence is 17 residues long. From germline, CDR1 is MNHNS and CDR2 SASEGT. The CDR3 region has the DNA TGTGCCAGCAGTCCCCTCGGAGTAGCGGGAGGTCAGGAGACCCAGTACTTC. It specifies CASSPLGVAGGQETQYF.

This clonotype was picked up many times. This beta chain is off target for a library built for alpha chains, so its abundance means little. In DNA form, the CDR3 reads TGTGCCAGCAGAATCCAAGAGACCCAGTACTTC. It codes for CASRIQETQYF. This chain joins TRBV7-2 and TRBJ2-5, with D hard to call. The ends were cut back, 6 bases at V and 1 base at J, with 3 bases in the middle. CDR3 size: 11 residues. Germline CDR1 SGHTA, CDR2 FQGNSA.

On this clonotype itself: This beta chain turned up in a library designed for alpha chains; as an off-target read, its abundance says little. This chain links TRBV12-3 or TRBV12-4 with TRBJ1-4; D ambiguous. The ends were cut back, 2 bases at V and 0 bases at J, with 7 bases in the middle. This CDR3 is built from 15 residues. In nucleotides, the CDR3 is TGTGCCAGCAGTTTAAGCCGACCAACTAATGAAAAACTGTTTTTT. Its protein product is CASSLSRPTNEKLFF.

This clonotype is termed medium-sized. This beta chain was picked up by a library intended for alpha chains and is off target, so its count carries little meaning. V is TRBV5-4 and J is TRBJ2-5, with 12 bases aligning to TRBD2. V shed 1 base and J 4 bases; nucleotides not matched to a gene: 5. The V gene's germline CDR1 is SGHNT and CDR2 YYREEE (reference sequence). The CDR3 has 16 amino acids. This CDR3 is CASSLQLAGGTETQYF. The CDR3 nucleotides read TGTGCCAGCAGCTTGCAACTAGCGGGAGGCACAGAGACCCAGTACTTC.

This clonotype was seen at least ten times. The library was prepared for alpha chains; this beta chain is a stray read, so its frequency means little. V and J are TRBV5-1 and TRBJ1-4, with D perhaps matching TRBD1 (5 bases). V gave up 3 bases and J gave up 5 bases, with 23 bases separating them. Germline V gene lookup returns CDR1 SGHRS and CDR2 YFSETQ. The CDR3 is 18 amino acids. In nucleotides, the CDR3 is TGCGCCAGCAGCTCCAGGGTATGGGGCGGCGGAATAAATGAAAAACTGTTTTTT. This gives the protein CASSSRVWGGGINEKLFF.

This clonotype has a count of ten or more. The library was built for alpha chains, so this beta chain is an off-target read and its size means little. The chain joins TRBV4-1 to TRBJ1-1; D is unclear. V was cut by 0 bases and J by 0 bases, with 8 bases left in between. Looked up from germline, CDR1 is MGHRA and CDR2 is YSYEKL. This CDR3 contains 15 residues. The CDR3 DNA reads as TGCGCCAGCAGCCAAGATCAGCACATGAACACTGAAGCTTTCTTT. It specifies CASSQDQHMNTEAFF.

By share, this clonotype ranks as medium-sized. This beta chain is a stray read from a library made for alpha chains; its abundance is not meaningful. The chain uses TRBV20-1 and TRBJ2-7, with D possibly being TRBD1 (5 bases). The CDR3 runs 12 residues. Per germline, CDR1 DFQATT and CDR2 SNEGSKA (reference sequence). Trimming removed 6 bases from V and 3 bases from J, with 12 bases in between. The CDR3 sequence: CSAQTVSYEQYF. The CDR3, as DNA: TGCAGTGCCCAGACAGTTAGCTACGAGCAGTACTTC.

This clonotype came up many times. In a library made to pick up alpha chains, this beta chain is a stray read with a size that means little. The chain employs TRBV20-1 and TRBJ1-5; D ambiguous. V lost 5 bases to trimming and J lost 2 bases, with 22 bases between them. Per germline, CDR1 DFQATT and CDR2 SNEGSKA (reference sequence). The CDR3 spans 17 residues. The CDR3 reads CSAGITRRVGGNQPQHF. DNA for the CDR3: TGCAGTGCTGGCATCACCCGGAGGGTAGGCGGCAATCAGCCCCAGCATTTT.

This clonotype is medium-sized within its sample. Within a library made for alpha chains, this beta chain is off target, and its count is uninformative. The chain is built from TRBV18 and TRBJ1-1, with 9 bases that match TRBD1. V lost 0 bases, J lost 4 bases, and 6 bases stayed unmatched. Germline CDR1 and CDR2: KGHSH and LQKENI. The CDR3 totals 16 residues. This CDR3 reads CASSPPYRGQVTEAFF. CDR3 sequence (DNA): TGTGCCAGCTCACCACCTTACAGGGGGCAGGTCACTGAAGCTTTCTTT.

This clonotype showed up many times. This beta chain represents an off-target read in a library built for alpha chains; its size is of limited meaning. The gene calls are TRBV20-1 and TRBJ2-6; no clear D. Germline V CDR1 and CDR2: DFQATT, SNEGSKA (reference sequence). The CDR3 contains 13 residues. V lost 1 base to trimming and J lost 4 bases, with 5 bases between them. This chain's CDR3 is CSARGTGANVLTF. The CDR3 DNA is TGCAGTGCTAGAGGTACCGGGGCCAACGTCCTGACTTTC.

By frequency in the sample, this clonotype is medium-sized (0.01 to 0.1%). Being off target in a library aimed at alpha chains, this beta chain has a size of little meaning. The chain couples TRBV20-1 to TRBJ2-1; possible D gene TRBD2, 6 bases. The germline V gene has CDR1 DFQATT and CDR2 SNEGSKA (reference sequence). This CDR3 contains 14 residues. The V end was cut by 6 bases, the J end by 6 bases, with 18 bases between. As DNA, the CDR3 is TGCAGTGCCGGAGAGAGGGGAGGAGGCAATGAGCAGTTCTTC. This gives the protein CSAGERGGGNEQFF.

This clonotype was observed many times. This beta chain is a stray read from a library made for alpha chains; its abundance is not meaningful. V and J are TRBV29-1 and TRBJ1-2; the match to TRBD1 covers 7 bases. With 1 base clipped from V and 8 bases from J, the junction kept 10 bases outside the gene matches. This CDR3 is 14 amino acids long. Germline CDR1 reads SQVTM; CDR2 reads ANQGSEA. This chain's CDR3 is CSVEGTGTGVGYTF. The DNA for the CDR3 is TGCAGCGTTGAAGGGACAGGTACCGGGGTAGGCTACACCTTC.

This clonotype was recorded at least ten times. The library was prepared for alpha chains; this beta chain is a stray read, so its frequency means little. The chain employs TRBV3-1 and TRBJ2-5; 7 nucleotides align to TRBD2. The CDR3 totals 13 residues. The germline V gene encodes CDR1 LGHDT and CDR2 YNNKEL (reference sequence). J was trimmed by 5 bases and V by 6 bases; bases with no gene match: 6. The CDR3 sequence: CASSSSGEETQYF. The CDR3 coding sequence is TGTGCCAGCAGTTCTAGCGGTGAGGAGACCCAGTACTTC.

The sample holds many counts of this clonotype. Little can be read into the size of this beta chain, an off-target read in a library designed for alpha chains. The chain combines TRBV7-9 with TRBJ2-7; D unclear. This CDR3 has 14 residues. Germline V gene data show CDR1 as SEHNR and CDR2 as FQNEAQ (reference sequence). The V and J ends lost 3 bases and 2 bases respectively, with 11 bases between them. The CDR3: CASSFEEKAYEQYF. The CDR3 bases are TGTGCCAGCAGCTTTGAGGAAAAAGCCTACGAGCAGTACTTC. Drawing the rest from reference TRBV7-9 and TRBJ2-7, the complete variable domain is DTGVSQNPRHKITKRGQNVTFRCDPISEHNRLYWYRQTLGQGPEFLTYFQNEAQLEKSRLLSDRFSAERPKGSFSTLEIQRTEQGDSAMYLCASSFEEKAYEQYFGPGTRLTVT.

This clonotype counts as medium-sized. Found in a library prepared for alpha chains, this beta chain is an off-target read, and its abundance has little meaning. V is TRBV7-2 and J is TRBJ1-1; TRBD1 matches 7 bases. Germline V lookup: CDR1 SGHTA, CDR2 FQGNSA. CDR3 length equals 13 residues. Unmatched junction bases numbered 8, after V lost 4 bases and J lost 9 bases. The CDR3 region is CASSSRQGGKAFF. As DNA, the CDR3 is TGTGCCAGCAGCTCCAGACAGGGAGGGAAAGCTTTCTTT.

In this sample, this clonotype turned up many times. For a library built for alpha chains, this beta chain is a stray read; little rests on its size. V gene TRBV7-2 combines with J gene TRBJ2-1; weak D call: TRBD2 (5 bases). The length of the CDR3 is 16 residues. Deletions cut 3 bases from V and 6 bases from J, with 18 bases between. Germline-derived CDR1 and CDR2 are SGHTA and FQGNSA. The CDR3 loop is CASSLEFWTGSNEQFF. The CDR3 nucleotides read TGTGCCAGCAGCTTGGAATTTTGGACTGGCTCCAATGAGCAGTTCTTC.

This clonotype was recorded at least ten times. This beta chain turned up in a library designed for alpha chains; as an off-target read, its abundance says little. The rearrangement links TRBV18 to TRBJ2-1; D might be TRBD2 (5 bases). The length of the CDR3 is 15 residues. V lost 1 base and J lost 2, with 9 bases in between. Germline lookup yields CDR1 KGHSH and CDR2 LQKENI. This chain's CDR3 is CASSPRQAAYNEQFF. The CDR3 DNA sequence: TGTGCCAGCTCACCACGGCAAGCGGCCTACAATGAGCAGTTCTTC. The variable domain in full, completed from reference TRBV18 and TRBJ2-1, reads NAGVMQNPRHLVRRRGQEARLRCSPMKGHSHVYWYRQLPEEGLKFMVYLQKENIIDESGMPKERFSAEFPKEGPSILRIQQVVRGDSAAYFCASSPRQAAYNEQFFGPGTRLTVL.

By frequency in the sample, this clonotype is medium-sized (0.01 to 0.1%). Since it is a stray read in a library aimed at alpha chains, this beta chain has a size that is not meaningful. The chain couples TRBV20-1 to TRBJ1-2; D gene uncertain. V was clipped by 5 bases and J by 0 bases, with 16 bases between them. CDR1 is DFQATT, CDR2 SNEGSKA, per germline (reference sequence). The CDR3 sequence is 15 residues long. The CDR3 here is CSAQDPMRPNYGYTF. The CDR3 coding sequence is TGCAGTGCTCAGGACCCGATGAGACCTAACTATGGCTACACCTTC.